What follows describes a single TCR beta chain. There is no known antigen for this receptor. Base qualities are not provided; no much larger clone lies one nucleotide away. From a lookup of the germline V gene, CDR1 and CDR2 are SGHVS and FQNEAQ. The CDR3 runs 14 residues from the cysteine to the phenylalanine. Kept here is only the CDR3 DNA, which spans 42 bases and is read in frame from base 1. The V end loses 11 bases and the J end loses 2 bases, and a stretch of 19 bases separates them. These data belong to a study of shared clonotypes between healthy human individuals (dated by TCRdb to 2020 to 2021). With respect to the entire study: The cohort included a few men and a couple of women between 18 and 49 years of age. The study deeply sequenced blood TCR repertoires of several healthy adults to estimate repertoire size and the extent of clonotype sharing between individuals. For each donor, CD4 naive and CD4 memory were each given three plates, CD8 naive was given two plates, and CD8 memory was given one plate. Between about 0.85 and 9.5 billion PBMCs per donor were obtained by leukapheresis. Libraries were prepared and TCR repertoires were sequenced by different laboratories using diverse techniques, in order to increase sequencing depth and limit assay-specific biases.

The donors were healthy, HIV-negative adults with no recently reported acute infections or vaccinations. Every donor was a Caucasian adult living in Nashville, Tennessee, USA. CD4+ T cells were enriched by magnetic negative selection; naive cells were then positively selected on CD45RA, and the negative fraction formed the memory subset. After blood collection by leukapheresis, PBMCs were isolated using Ficoll-Histopaque density gradient centrifugation and then cryopreserved in the vapor phase of liquid nitrogen. Analytical flow cytometry was used to check the purity and quantity of each magnetically sorted T cell population. Genomic DNA was isolated from every sorted fraction and measured by UV absorbance on a Nanodrop 2000c. TCR CDR3 regions were amplified from genomic DNA by multiplex PCR using the deep immunoSEQ assay. For each cell subset, the extracted genomic DNA was distributed evenly across all wells of several immunoSEQ 96-well plates, and each plate served as one replicate. For sorted subsets, approximately 210 ng genomic DNA, equal to 30,000 to 35,000 T cell genomes, was loaded into each replicate PCR. Purified libraries were measured with a Qubit 3.0 fluorometer, size-checked on a Bioanalyzer 2100, and measured again with the KAPA Library Quantification kit. Each immunoSEQ 96-well plate was sequenced on its own single-read 150-cycle Illumina NextSeq 550 flow cell. The source study handled its data this way. Because only junctional sequences without quality scores were contained in the immunoSEQ output, filtering matching that applied to full-length reads could not be performed. To assign V/J genes and CDR3, sequences were annotated against IMGT germline references using PyIR, a Python wrapper for IgBLAST v1.9. Any read was removed if the V/J assignment was weak (E-value above 1e-6), the CDR3 was missing, or the read contained stop codons, out-of-frame junctions, or ambiguous translated residues. V3J clonotypes were defined as sequences sharing the same inferred V gene, J gene, and CDR3 amino acid sequence. Percentage overlap between repertoires was computed as shared unique clonotypes divided by the size of the smaller repertoire. RTK rarefaction, the Chao1 estimator, and Recon v2.1 estimates of unobserved clonotypes were used to assess repertoire richness. OLGA was used to compute generation probabilities for all TCRbeta clonotypes that the gDNA method yielded from a handful of donors. Entries here come from immuneACCESS through TCRdb and include only in-frame sequences with V and J called. Some clones fail to appear in such tables; in the studies checked, an unresolved V gene covers under half of the shortfall, and the cause of the remainder is unknown. From that table come the V and J calls and clone size; the DNA was used to work out D and trimming. This sample lists approximately 2.1 million clones; more than 80% were detected once. The top ten clonotypes cover around 0.4% of the sample.

What the authors observed across the whole study: Naive subsets generally had larger estimated clonotype richness than memory subsets. Clonotypes shared by all four sorted-subset donors showed higher generation probabilities than non-shared clonotypes. Pairwise subsampling led to the expectation that sequencing depth would affect the degree of clonotype sharing among donors. Even with the large sequencing depth, rarefaction of the sorted-subset datasets indicated that sequencing was incomplete. When several donors were compared, the shared fraction of clonotypes was around 4.6% for naive CD4, 3.5% for naive CD8, 2.3% for memory CD4, and 0.35% to 0.5% for memory CD8. Because the study included only a small number of donors, the genetic and exposure-history diversity represented was limited. Sampling was limited to blood, and TCR repertoires in tissue likely differ from TCR repertoires in blood.

The clonotype comes from a man aged 18 to 29 in good health. Some clones in this sample may be carry-over from other donors' samples. The sample was naive CD4+ T cells from PBMCs. What the cell subset or site label conveys for this sample: CD45RA+ positively selected. The sequence joins TRBV7-8 to TRBJ2-7; the D element might be TRBD1 or TRBD2, as each aligns at 6 bases. The DNA reads TGTGCCTCATCGACAGGAGGGTCCCCCTACGAGCAGTACTTC. The encoded protein is CASSTGGSPYEQYF. The full variable domain, completed from the reference TRBV7-8 and TRBJ2-7 proteins outside the CDR3, reads GAGVSQSPRYKVAKRGQDVALRCDPISGHVSLFWYQQALGQGPEFLTYFQNEAQLDKSGLPSDRFFAERPEGSVSTLKIQRTQQEDSAVYLCASSTGGSPYEQYFGPGTRLTVT.